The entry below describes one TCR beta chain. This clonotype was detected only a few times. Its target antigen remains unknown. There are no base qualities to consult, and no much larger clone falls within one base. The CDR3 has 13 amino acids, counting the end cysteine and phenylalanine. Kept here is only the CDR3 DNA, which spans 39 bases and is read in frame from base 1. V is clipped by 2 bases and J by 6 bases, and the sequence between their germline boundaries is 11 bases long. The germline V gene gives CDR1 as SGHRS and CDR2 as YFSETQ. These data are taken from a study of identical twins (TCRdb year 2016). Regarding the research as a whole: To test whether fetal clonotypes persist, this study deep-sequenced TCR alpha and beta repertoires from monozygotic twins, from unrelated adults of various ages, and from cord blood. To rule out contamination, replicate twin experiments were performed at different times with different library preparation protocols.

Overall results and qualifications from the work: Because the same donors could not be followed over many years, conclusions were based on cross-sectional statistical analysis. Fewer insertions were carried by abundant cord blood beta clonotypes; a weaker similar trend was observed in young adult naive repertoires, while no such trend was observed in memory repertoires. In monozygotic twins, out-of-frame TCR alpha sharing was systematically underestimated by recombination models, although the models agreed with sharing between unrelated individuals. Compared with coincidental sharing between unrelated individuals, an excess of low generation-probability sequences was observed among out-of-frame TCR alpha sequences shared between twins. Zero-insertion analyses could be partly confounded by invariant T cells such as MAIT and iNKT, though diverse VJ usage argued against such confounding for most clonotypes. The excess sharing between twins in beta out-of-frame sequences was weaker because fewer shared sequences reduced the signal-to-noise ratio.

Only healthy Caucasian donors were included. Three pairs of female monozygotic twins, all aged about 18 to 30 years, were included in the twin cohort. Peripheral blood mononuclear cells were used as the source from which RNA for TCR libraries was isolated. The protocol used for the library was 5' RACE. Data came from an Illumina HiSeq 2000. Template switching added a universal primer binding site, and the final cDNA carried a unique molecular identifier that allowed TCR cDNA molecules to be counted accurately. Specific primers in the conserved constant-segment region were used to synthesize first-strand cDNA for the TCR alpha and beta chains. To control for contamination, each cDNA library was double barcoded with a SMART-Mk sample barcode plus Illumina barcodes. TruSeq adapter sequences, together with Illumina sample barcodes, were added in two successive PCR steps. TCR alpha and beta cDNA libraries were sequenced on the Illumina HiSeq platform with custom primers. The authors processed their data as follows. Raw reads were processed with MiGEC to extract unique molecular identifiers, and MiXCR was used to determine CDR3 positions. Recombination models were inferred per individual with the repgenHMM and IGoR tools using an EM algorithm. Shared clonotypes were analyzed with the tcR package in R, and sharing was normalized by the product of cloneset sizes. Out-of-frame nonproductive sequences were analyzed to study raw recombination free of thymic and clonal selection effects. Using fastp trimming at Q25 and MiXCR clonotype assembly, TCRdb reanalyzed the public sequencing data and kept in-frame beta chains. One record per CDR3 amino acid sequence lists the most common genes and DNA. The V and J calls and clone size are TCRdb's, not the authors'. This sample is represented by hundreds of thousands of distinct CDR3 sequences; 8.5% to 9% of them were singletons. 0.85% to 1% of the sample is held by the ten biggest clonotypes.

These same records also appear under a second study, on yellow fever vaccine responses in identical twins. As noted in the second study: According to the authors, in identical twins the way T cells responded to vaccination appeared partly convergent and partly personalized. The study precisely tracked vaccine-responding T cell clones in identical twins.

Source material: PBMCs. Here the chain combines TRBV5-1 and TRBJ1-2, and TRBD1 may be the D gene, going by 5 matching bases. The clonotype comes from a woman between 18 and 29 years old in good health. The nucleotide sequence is TGCGCCAGCAGCTTACCGGCAGGGAATGGCTACACCTTC. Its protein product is CASSLPAGNGYTF.